The clone carrying this T cell receptor (beta chain) was recorded a few times. The antigen remains undetermined. V lost 2 bases and J lost 0, with 5 bases in between. Looked up from germline, CDR1 is LNHDA and CDR2 is SQIVND (reference sequence). The CDR3 sequence is 14 residues long. The data are from a study of beta chain features in type 1 diabetes. General study points: Significant though moderate, a shortening of TCRB CDR3s appeared in all four CD4+ subsets of Type 1 diabetes patients.

Sequencing targeted expressed TCRB transcripts, as all isolated RNA had been reverse transcribed. Sequencing was performed with immunoSEQ multiplex PCR; in TCRdb, only in-frame clones are kept and a portion is missing. The profile shows under 150,000 clones, around 8.8% of them singletons. This chain links TRBV19 with TRBJ1-5; D is unclear. Specimen: central memory CD4+ T cells from blood. The receptor was derived from a man aged 30-40 years with type 1 diabetes. The CDR3 loop reads CASSIFSSNQPQHF. DNA of the CDR3: TGTGCCAGTAGTATATTTAGTAGCAATCAGCCCCAGCATTTT.